The 32 T cell receptor beta chains below all came from one sample that was sequenced in a study of blood T cell repertoires in COVID-19. This table comes from immunoSEQ multiplex PCR, and its TCRdb copy is limited to in-frame clones, with some not included. The sample consists of about 68,000 clones, 88% of them appearing once. Sequences were obtained from peripheral blood. These receptors all come from a human donor in a cohort sampled during active COVID-19.

V usage is TRBV5-1 and J usage is TRBJ2-5; 7 bases map to TRBD2. In germline, CDR1 is SGHRS, CDR2 YFSETQ. V was pared by 4 bases and J by 5 bases, with 14 bases of the junction left unmatched. The CDR3 is made up of 16 amino acids. The CDR3 DNA sequence: TGCGCCAGCAGCGCGAGCCCGGGGGTCGGGGGGGAGACCCAGTACTTC. This encodes CASSASPGVGGETQYF.

V usage is TRBV5-5 and J usage is TRBJ2-3, with 8 bases fitting TRBD2. V lost 0 bases and J lost 7; bases outside the gene matches: 4. CDR3 length: 14 residues. The germline V gene encodes CDR1 SGHKS and CDR2 YYEKEE (reference sequence). The CDR3 nucleotides are TGTGCCAGCAGCTTGGGGACTAGCCGCAATACGCAGTATTTT. This codes for CASSLGTSRNTQYF.

The chain couples TRBV9 to TRBJ1-6, with 7 bases matching TRBD1. Germline V gives CDR1 SGDLS, CDR2 YYNGEE. The CDR3 covers 13 residues. V shed 7 bases, J shed 8 bases, and the junction held 6 bases outside the gene matches. The CDR3 DNA reads as TGTGCCAGCTCGGGACAGCCGGATTCACCCCTCCACTTT. Its translation is CASSGQPDSPLHF.

The V gene is TRBV4-1, the J gene TRBJ2-7; the match to TRBD1 covers 9 bases. Germline V lookup: CDR1 MGHRA, CDR2 YSYEKL. The V segment lost 5 bases and the J segment 2 bases; nucleotides outside the gene matches: 13. The CDR3 consists of 17 residues. CDR3 coding DNA: TGCGCCAGCAGCATCCGGACAGGGGAGATAGGCACCTACGAGCAGTACTTC. Its protein is CASSIRTGEIGTYEQYF.

This clone was counted once. The chain employs TRBV5-6 and TRBJ1-5, with D possibly being TRBD1 (5 bases). Per germline, CDR1 SGHDT and CDR2 YYEEEE. The V gene lost 1 base and the J gene lost 2 bases, with 10 bases spanning the gap. The CDR3 is 15 residues long. This chain's CDR3 is CASSLRGIGNQPQHF. CDR3 DNA sequence: TGTGCCAGCAGCTTGCGGGGGATCGGCAATCAGCCCCAGCATTTT.

This clone showed up just once. The chain has TRBV20-1 and TRBJ1-4; D remains ambiguous. Trimming removed 3 bases from V and 8 bases from J, with 19 bases in between. The CDR3 is 15 amino acids. Looked up from germline, CDR1 is DFQATT and CDR2 is SNEGSKA (reference sequence). CDR3 loop: CSASLTGIAEEKLFF. The CDR3, as DNA: TGCAGTGCTAGTCTCACCGGGATCGCCGAGGAAAAACTGTTTTTT.

The chain links TRBV5-1 to TRBJ2-7, with 9 nucleotides matching TRBD1. V lost 4 bases and J lost 6; bases outside the gene matches: 20. CDR1 and CDR2 (germline): SGHRS, YFSETQ. The CDR3 is made up of 18 amino acids. The CDR3 sequence is CASSLRDRVAPGVREQYF. CDR3 DNA sequence: TGCGCCAGCAGCCTCCGGGACAGGGTAGCCCCAGGGGTACGCGAGCAGTACTTC.

The chain combines TRBV29-1 with TRBJ1-5; 7 bases line up with TRBD1. The CDR3 totals 12 residues. Germline CDR1 reads SQVTM; CDR2 reads ANQGSEA. CDR3 region: CSTGDSNQPQHF. The CDR3 region has the DNA TGCAGTACAGGGGACAGTAATCAGCCCCAGCATTTT.

V gene TRBV5-1 combines with J gene TRBJ2-1; TRBD2 agrees at 9 bases. J lost 1 base, V lost 3 bases, and 5 bases had no gene match. Looked up from germline, CDR1 is SGHRS and CDR2 is YFSETQ. This CDR3 is 16 amino acids long. The CDR3 bases are TGCGCCAGCAGCTCGGGAGCGGGGGGTTCCTACAATGAGCAGTTCTTC. This sequence encodes CASSSGAGGSYNEQFF.

V and J are TRBV18 and TRBJ1-5; 7 bases map to TRBD1. J was trimmed by 0 bases and V by 2 bases; bases with no gene match: 7. There are 17 residues in the CDR3. Germline V lookup: CDR1 KGHSH, CDR2 LQKENI. The CDR3 spells CASSPMPNRGSNQPQHF. The CDR3 region has the DNA TGTGCCAGCTCACCAATGCCCAACAGGGGTAGCAATCAGCCCCAGCATTTT.

The V and J genes are TRBV28 and TRBJ1-6; 9 nucleotides align to TRBD1. The germline gives CDR1 MDHEN, CDR2 SYDVKM. V gave up 2 bases and J gave up 12 bases; unmatched junction bases: 5. The CDR3 covers 14 residues. The CDR3: CASSLGDRDGPLHF. In DNA form, the CDR3 reads TGTGCCAGCAGTTTAGGGGACAGGGATGGACCCCTCCACTTT.

This clone was observed a single time. The chain is built from TRBV2 and TRBJ1-1; no clear D gene. From germline, CDR1 is SNHLY and CDR2 FYNNEI. V dropped 6 bases and J dropped 10 bases, with 18 bases sitting between them. This CDR3 region has 13 residues. The CDR3 nucleotides are TGTGCCAGCAGCCACGCAAGTTCGAGAGCAGCTTTCTTT. This gives the protein CASSHASSRAAFF.

The chain employs TRBV5-1 and TRBJ1-3; 8 bases align to TRBD1. The CDR3 is 15 amino acids. From germline, CDR1 is SGHRS and CDR2 YFSETQ. With V trimmed by 3 bases and J by 2 bases, 4 bases remained unmatched. Written as DNA, the CDR3 is TGCGCCAGCAGCTGGACAGGGCAAGCTGGAAACACCATATATTTT. Encoded protein: CASSWTGQAGNTIYF. The complete variable domain, with remaining parts taken from reference TRBV5-1 and TRBJ1-3, reads KAGVTQTPRYLIKTRGQQVTLSCSPISGHRSVSWYQQTPGQGLQFLFEYFSETQRNKGNFPGRFSGRQFSNSRSEMNVSTLELGDSALYLCASSWTGQAGNTIYFGEGSWLTVV.

CDR3 in amino acids: CASSSDRDYEQYF. Written as DNA, the CDR3 is TGTGCCAGCTCCTCGGACAGGGACTACGAGCAGTACTTC. The chain uses TRBV9 and TRBJ2-7; the match to TRBD1 covers 8 bases. Germline values: CDR1 SGDLS, CDR2 YYNGEE. The CDR3 has 13 amino acids. V lost 7 bases and J lost 3; bases outside the gene matches: 6.

This chain links TRBV9 with TRBJ1-1; a weak D match, TRBD1 (6 bases). The CDR3 has 14 amino acids. The V gene lost 0 bases and the J gene lost 7 bases, with 13 bases spanning the gap. The germline V gene encodes CDR1 SGDLS and CDR2 YYNGEE. CDR3 in amino acids: CASSVGTAIIEAFF. DNA for the CDR3: TGTGCCAGCAGCGTAGGGACAGCGATTATTGAAGCTTTCTTT.

The genes are TRBV28 and TRBJ1-1, with D perhaps matching TRBD1 (6 bases). V shed 6 bases and J shed 5 bases, with 13 bases lying between them. Germline CDR1 is MDHEN and CDR2 is SYDVKM. The CDR3 runs to 13 residues. The CDR3 DNA is TGTGCCAGCAGCCCCTCCAGGGGTACTGAAGCTTTCTTT. Translating it yields CASSPSRGTEAFF.

V is TRBV5-6 and J is TRBJ1-2; TRBD1 is a possible D gene (5 bases). Germline V gene lookup returns CDR1 SGHDT and CDR2 YYEEEE. Trimming pared 4 bases from V and 0 bases from J, leaving 16 bases between. This CDR3 region has 16 residues. CDR3 sequence (DNA): TGTGCCAGCAGCCTAAAGGGACTTCCATCTAACTATGGCTACACCTTC. Translation: CASSLKGLPSNYGYTF.

V usage is TRBV4-1 and J usage is TRBJ1-2, with 8 bases that match TRBD1. CDR1 is MGHRA and CDR2 is YSYEKL in the germline V gene. This CDR3 contains 13 residues. The trim removed 7 bases at V and 8 bases at J, leaving 9 bases unmatched. CDR3 coding DNA: TGCGCCAGCAAGAAGACAGGGGCGGGCGGCTACACCTTC. As protein: CASKKTGAGGYTF.

The chain combines TRBV4-3 with TRBJ2-7; D not certain. Trimming took 0 bases from V and 2 from J, leaving 5 bases between them. The CDR3 totals 13 residues. Looked up from germline, CDR1 is LGHNA and CDR2 is YSLEER. CDR3: CASSQEATYEQYF. CDR3 nucleotide sequence: TGCGCCAGCAGCCAAGAAGCAACCTACGAGCAGTACTTC.

The chain uses TRBV27 and TRBJ2-1; 10 nucleotides line up with TRBD2. CDR1 is MNHEY and CDR2 is SMNVEV in the germline V gene (reference sequence). The CDR3 runs 15 residues. V was clipped by 6 bases and J by 4 bases; unmatched bases: 6. The CDR3 here is CASRLRTSGYNEQFF. In DNA form, the CDR3 reads TGTGCCAGCAGGTTACGGACTAGCGGATACAATGAGCAGTTCTTC.

This chain joins TRBV7-2 and TRBJ2-5, with a possible D match to TRBD1 (6 bases). This CDR3 contains 15 residues. Germline V lookup: CDR1 SGHTA, CDR2 FQGNSA. Trimming stripped 0 bases from V and 7 bases from J, with 15 bases between. The DNA for the CDR3 is TGTGCCAGCAGCTTAGCGGAGGCAGCGACAGGGACCCAGTACTTC. It is translated as CASSLAEAATGTQYF.

This clone was detected once. The chain has TRBV7-2 and TRBJ1-4; TRBD1 might be the D (5 bases). The CDR3 contains 15 residues. With 5 bases removed from V and 7 bases from J, the gap between germline ends came to 17 bases. From germline, CDR1 is SGHTA and CDR2 FQGNSA. In DNA form, the CDR3 reads TGTGCCAGCAGCCAAACCAGGGCCTTCGGTGAAAAACTGTTTTTT. Translated: CASSQTRAFGEKLFF.

V is TRBV11-2 and J is TRBJ1-5; the D gene is possibly TRBD1 (6 bases). The CDR3 has 15 residues. Between the trimmed V and J ends, which lost 0 bases and 6 bases, there was a span of 12 bases. The germline gives CDR1 SGHAT, CDR2 FQNNGV. CDR3 protein: CASSLDAGVGQPQHF. The CDR3 region has the DNA TGTGCCAGCAGCTTAGATGCAGGGGTTGGTCAGCCCCAGCATTTT.

DNA of the CDR3: TGTGCCTGGAGTGTAGACAGCCTTCCAAATTCACCCCTCCACTTT. This sequence encodes CAWSVDSLPNSPLHF. The chain carries TRBV30 and TRBJ1-6, with D perhaps TRBD1 (5 bases). V was clipped by 0 bases and J by 7 bases, with 13 bases between them. Germline values: CDR1 GTSNPN, CDR2 SVGIG (reference sequence). The CDR3 runs to 15 residues.

CDR3: CASSLRVGEQFF. The CDR3 nucleotides read TGTGCCAGCAGTTTACGTGTCGGTGAGCAGTTCTTC. The chain employs TRBV28 and TRBJ2-1; no firm D call. This CDR3 contains 12 residues. Germline V lookup: CDR1 MDHEN, CDR2 SYDVKM. The V end lost 2 bases, the J end lost 9 bases, and 8 bases lay between the germline ends.

The rearrangement uses TRBV18 and TRBJ2-3, with D perhaps TRBD1 (5 bases). CDR1 is KGHSH and CDR2 is LQKENI in the germline V gene. The CDR3 is 16 amino acids. Trimming left V 0 bases short and J 9 bases short, with 19 bases between. The CDR3 region is CASSPPSLSSSGTQYF. As DNA, the CDR3 is TGTGCCAGCTCACCACCGTCACTTTCCAGCTCAGGGACGCAGTATTTT.

The chain recombines TRBV6-5 with TRBJ2-3; perhaps TRBD2 as D (5 bases). CDR3 length: 14 residues. V lost 1 base to trimming and J lost 11 bases, with 16 bases between them. The germline gives CDR1 MNHEY, CDR2 SVGAGI. The CDR3 region is CASSYFGVRSGQYF. CDR3 nucleotide sequence: TGTGCCAGCAGTTACTTCGGAGTACGGAGCGGGCAGTATTTT.

This clone showed up just once. The chain uses TRBV5-4 and TRBJ2-7; maybe TRBD2 (6 bases). Germline CDR1 is SGHNT and CDR2 is YYREEE (reference sequence). The ends were cut back, 0 bases at V and 1 base at J, with 14 bases in the middle. The CDR3 spans 16 residues. The CDR3: CASSLVPGVGSYEQYF. As DNA, the CDR3 is TGTGCCAGCAGCTTGGTACCGGGAGTTGGATCCTACGAGCAGTACTTC.

V usage is TRBV3-1 (or the pseudogene TRBV3-2) and J usage is TRBJ1-6; possibly TRBD1 for D (5 bases). The CDR3 covers 16 residues. Germline V gene lookup returns CDR1 LGHDT and CDR2 YNNKEL (reference sequence). Trimming left V 2 bases short and J 4 bases short, with 12 bases between. The CDR3 spells CASSQQGGQYNSPLHF. Written as DNA, the CDR3 is TGTGCCAGCAGCCAACAGGGAGGCCAATATAATTCACCCCTCCACTTT.

The gene calls are TRBV5-1 and TRBJ2-7, with no clear D. The CDR3 has 13 amino acids. Germline V gene sequence: CDR1 SGHRS, CDR2 YFSETQ. Trimming pared 1 base from V and 5 bases from J, leaving 10 bases between. CDR3 sequence reads: CASSLYQVNEQYF. CDR3 DNA sequence: TGCGCCAGCAGCTTGTATCAGGTCAACGAGCAGTACTTC.

The V call is TRBV19, the J call TRBJ2-6, with D maybe TRBD1 (5 bases). This CDR3 is 16 amino acids long. Germline CDR1 reads LNHDA; CDR2 reads SQIVND (reference sequence). Trimming stripped 1 base from V and 7 bases from J, with 14 bases between. The CDR3 region is CASSIVTGRGANVLTF. CDR3 nucleotide sequence: TGTGCCAGTAGTATAGTAACAGGAAGAGGAGCCAACGTCCTGACTTTC. The full variable domain, in which reference TRBV19 and TRBJ2-6 provide the parts outside the CDR3, is DGGITQSPKYLFRKEGQNVTLSCEQNLNHDAMYWYRQDPGQGLRLIYYSQIVNDFQKGDIAEGYSVSREKKESFPLTVTSAQKNPTAFYLCASSIVTGRGANVLTFGAGSRLTVL.

The chain recombines TRBV4-3 with TRBJ2-4; 7 bases line up with TRBD1. CDR1 is LGHNA and CDR2 is YSLEER in the germline V gene. The CDR3 has 16 amino acids. Unmatched junction bases numbered 6, after V lost 4 bases and J lost 0 bases. Here the CDR3 DNA reads TGCGCCAGCAGCCCCTCAGGGGGATTAGCCAAAAACATTCAGTACTTC. The encoded protein is CASSPSGGLAKNIQYF.